This T cell receptor beta chain is drawn from a study of blood T cells in healthy people across ages. The study, taken as a whole, reports: Fewer expanded clones and more diversity marked long-lived versus aged donors. Older age went with lower TCR beta diversity per million T cells, in a roughly linear way.

A second PCR of roughly 7 to 11 cycles used a sample-barcoded 5' primer and a J-beta primer mix. TCRdb reprocessed the 5' RACE reads with MiXCR, giving one entry per CDR3 protein. Of under 750,000 distinct CDR3 sequences in the sample, 40% to 55% were seen once. As regards this clonotype: Its antigen remains unknown.

Donors ranged from roughly 6 to 100 years old and were healthy Caucasians in Russia. The sequence came from a man older than 75 in good health. The sequencing input was blood.

The CDR3 DNA follows: TGTGCCAGCAGTCCAGACAGGTTCAGGGGGACCCAGTTCTTC. Residues: CASSPDRFRGTQFF. The V and J genes are TRBV6-5 and TRBJ2-1, with 7 bases lining up with TRBD1. The CDR3 loop spans 14 amino acids. In germline, CDR1 is MNHEY, CDR2 SVGAGI. J gave up 13 bases and V 5 bases, and 14 bases lay outside the gene matches.